The 2 T cell receptor beta chains given below trace back to one sample, sequenced in a study of early T cells in non-severe SARS-CoV-2 infection. MiXCR, applied by TCRdb to the 5' RACE reads, yields one record per CDR3 protein. Among over 60,000 distinct CDR3 sequences listed, roughly 12% were seen once. Sample: whole blood, taken at baseline. All receptors come from an adult who was a healthcare worker with PCR-confirmed SARS-CoV-2 infection or an uninfected control (not recorded which).

This clonotype was found a few times. V is TRBV7-9 and J is TRBJ2-1, with D uncertain. Germline V gene lookup returns CDR1 SEHNR and CDR2 FQNEAQ (reference sequence). The CDR3 consists of 16 residues. The germline V and J ends were trimmed by 3 bases and 1 base, with 13 bases remaining between them. CDR3 sequence reads: CASSFDISVSYNEQFF. In DNA, the CDR3 is TGTGCCAGCAGCTTCGACATCAGCGTGTCCTACAATGAGCAGTTCTTC.

The chain links TRBV7-3 to TRBJ2-5; 8 nucleotides match TRBD2. The CDR3 runs 14 residues. Trimming cost V 2 bases and J 3 bases; bases outside gene matches: 2. Germline V gives CDR1 SGHTA, CDR2 FQGTGA. The DNA for the CDR3 is TGTGCCAGCAGCTTACGGGGGGGCGAAGAGACCCAGTACTTC. It yields the protein CASSLRGGEETQYF.